Following are 4 T cell receptor beta chains from one sample sequenced in a study of graft-versus-host responses after intestinal transplantation. Intraepithelial and lamina propria lymphocytes were isolated from graft specimens. Assay: immunoSEQ multiplex PCR; the TCRdb copy retains only in-frame clones and omits some. Of tens of thousands of clones listed, around 90% were seen once; the top ten hold more than 1.5%. The material sequenced was ileum tissue, taken around 350 days after transplant. Source of these receptors: a human patient who received an intestinal transplant, so some T cells may come from the graft donor.

The V call is TRBV19, the J call TRBJ2-3; 8 nucleotides line up with TRBD1. Per germline, CDR1 LNHDA and CDR2 SQIVND (reference sequence). The CDR3 has 13 amino acids. Germline trimming cut 6 bases from V and 1 base from J; bases unmatched to any gene: 0. CDR3: CASRDRGTDTQYF. CDR3 DNA: TGTGCCAGTAGGGACAGGGGCACAGATACGCAGTATTTT.

In this sample, this clone turned up once. This rearrangement joins TRBV5-4 to TRBJ1-2, with a tentative D call TRBD1 (5 bases). CDR3 length: 14 residues. V was shortened by 1 base and J by 4 bases, with 11 bases between the two germline ends. Germline V gene lookup returns CDR1 SGHNT and CDR2 YYREEE (reference sequence). The CDR3 sequence: CASSLSRGGYGYTF. The CDR3 DNA sequence: TGTGCCAGCAGCTTGTCCCGGGGGGGCTATGGCTACACCTTC.

This clone is a singleton in its sample. The V and J genes are TRBV6-5 and TRBJ2-2; D is unresolved. The germline gives CDR1 MNHEY, CDR2 SVGAGI. V lost 3 bases to trimming and J lost 2 bases, with 10 bases between them. This CDR3 region has 15 residues. Here the CDR3 DNA reads TGTGCCAGCAGTTATTTTGCGGCTAACACCGGGGAGCTGTTTTTT. Encoded protein: CASSYFAANTGELFF.

This chain uses TRBV5-1 with TRBJ1-6, with D hard to call. This CDR3 contains 12 residues. CDR1 is SGHRS, CDR2 YFSETQ, per germline. V lost 4 bases, J lost 9 bases, and 8 bases lay in between. Here the CDR3 reads CASSPEGSPLHF. The CDR3, as DNA: TGCGCCAGCAGCCCGGAGGGTTCACCCCTCCACTTT.